Below are 6 T cell receptor beta chains sequenced from a single sample in a study of T cells in Graves' hyperthyroidism and ophthalmopathy. Amplified TCR beta CDR3 regions derived from RNA transcripts. HTBI primers were the set used in a first-round RT-PCR of the TCR CDR3. In TCRdb, the multiplex PCR reads were re-called with MiXCR into one record per CDR3 protein. The sample includes about 700,000 distinct CDR3 sequences, nearly 45% of them seen just once. The source material was peripheral blood or thyroid tissue (not recorded which). These receptors all come from an adult man with Graves' disease, either hyperthyroidism or ophthalmopathy (not recorded which).

This clonotype was seen repeatedly, ten times or more. The V and J genes are TRBV7-9 and TRBJ1-6; D remains unclear. Germline V gene sequence: CDR1 SEHNR, CDR2 FQNEAQ (reference sequence). The V and J ends lost 5 bases and 5 bases respectively, with 7 bases between them. The length of the CDR3 is 13 residues. Here the CDR3 reads CASSKRHNSPLHF. CDR3 in DNA: TGTGCCAGCAGCAAGCGACATAATTCACCCCTCCACTTT.

Concerning this clonotype: Given a much more abundant clone one base away, this may be a read error. V and J are TRBV19 and TRBJ1-2; D is possibly TRBD1 (5 bases). The CDR3 is 14 amino acids. The germline gives CDR1 LNHDA, CDR2 SQIVND (reference sequence). Trimming stripped 6 bases from V and 6 bases from J, with 17 bases between. This CDR3 is CASRIDTGAHGYTF. The CDR3 DNA reads as TGTGCCAGTAGGATTGACACAGGAGCCCATGGCTACACCTTC.

On this clonotype: A junction boundary mismatches the germline segment, possibly from a read error. V is TRBV25-1 and J is TRBJ1-2; D is uncertain. CDR3 length equals 14 residues. Germline CDR1 and CDR2: MGHDK and SYGVNS. The DNA for the CDR3 is TGTGCCACCAGTTTACAGAATTGGGCCTATGGCTACACCTTC. Translating it yields CATSLQNWAYGYTF.

This chain connects TRBV4-3 to TRBJ1-1; tentative D call: TRBD1 (6 bases). Between the trimmed V and J ends, which lost 0 bases and 0 bases, there was a span of 11 bases. This CDR3 has 16 residues. Per the germline V gene, CDR1 is LGHNA and CDR2 is YSLEER. CDR3 loop: CASSQDEGGMNTEAFF. The CDR3 DNA follows: TGCGCCAGCAGCCAAGACGAGGGGGGCATGAACACTGAAGCTTTCTTT.

V gene TRBV6-5 combines with J gene TRBJ1-1; D unresolved. The germline gives CDR1 MNHEY, CDR2 SVGAGI. The V and J ends lost 4 bases and 0 bases respectively, with 12 bases between them. This CDR3 spans 15 amino acids. CDR3 protein: CASSLAAVMNTEAFF. CDR3 bases: TGTGCCAGCAGTTTAGCGGCGGTCATGAACACTGAAGCTTTCTTT.

V gene TRBV2 combines with J gene TRBJ2-5; D is perhaps TRBD1 or TRBD2 (6 bases each). The CDR3 has 10 residues. The V end lost 6 bases, the J end lost 9 bases, and 8 bases lay between the germline ends. Germline V lookup: CDR1 SNHLY, CDR2 FYNNEI. The CDR3 nucleotides are TGTGCCAGCAGGGAGGGGGCCCAGTACTTC. It yields the protein CASREGAQYF.